These T cell receptor beta chains were read from a single sample in a study of identifying expanded T cells in peripheral blood. TCRdb's table, derived via immunoSEQ multiplex PCR, lists solely in-frame clones and lacks some. The repertoire holds roughly 96,000 clones, with 88% as singletons. Specimen: blood. Receptor source: a person between 18 and 75 years old in good health. Each CDR3 is given with its conserved first and last residue. Each record gives: clone size, V gene, D gene, J gene, CDR3 DNA, CDR3 protein. The D gene is left open where the match is weak. Expanded clones are given a class, and other clones once, few, many or no size at all.

-,TRBV6-1,-,TRBJ2-1,TGTGCCAGCAGTGAAGATTGGACGTATACCTACAATGAGCAGTTCTTC,CASSEDWTYTYNEQFF
-,TRBV18,TRBD1,TRBJ1-1,TGTGCCAGCTCACTTGGGACAGGGATTGGGAACACTGAAGCTTTCTTT,CASSLGTGIGNTEAFF
-,TRBV7-8,-,TRBJ2-1,TGTGCCAGCAGCTTAACTGGAGGGCCCTCCTACAATGAGCAGTTCTTC,CASSLTGGPSYNEQFF
-,TRBV29-1,-,TRBJ1-2,TGCAGCGCCGCTCGGGCCTATGGCTACACCTTC,CSAARAYGYTF
-,TRBV11-3,-,TRBJ2-3,TGTGCCAGCAGCGACTGGGGGATAGCCGCTATCGGCACAGATACGCAGTATTTT,CASSDWGIAAIGTDTQYF
-,TRBV4-1,TRBD2,TRBJ2-7,TGCGCCAGCAGCCAAGTGGCTAGCGGGGGGTCCTACGAGCAGTACTTC,CASSQVASGGSYEQYF
-,TRBV6-1,TRBD1,TRBJ1-3,TGTGCCAGCGACGGACAGGGAGGAAACACCATATATTTT,CASDGQGGNTIYF
few,TRBV7-9,-,TRBJ1-2,TGTGCCAGCAGCTTACAGGCTGGCTACACCTTC,CASSLQAGYTF
-,TRBV5-3,-,TRBJ2-7,TGTGCCAGAAGCTTGGAGGGGGAGGTGGTTGAACATACCTCCTACGAGCAGTACTTC,CARSLEGEVVEHTSYEQYF
-,TRBV7-9,-,TRBJ1-6,TGTGCCAGAGCCAAGCGTCCGGCGCCCCGTTCCTATAATTCACCCCTCCACTTT,CARAKRPAPRSYNSPLHF
-,TRBV18,-,TRBJ1-5,TGTGCCAGCTCACCAGAGGGGATCGGCTTCGGATCCAATCAGCCCCAGCATTTT,CASSPEGIGFGSNQPQHF
-,TRBV7-2,-,TRBJ2-5,TGTGCCAGCAGCTTAATCATCGTTGCAGAGACCCAGTACTTC,CASSLIIVAETQYF
-,TRBV6-1,TRBD1,TRBJ1-5,TGTGCCAGCAGTCCCGGGACAGGGTTGCAGCCCCAGCATTTT,CASSPGTGLQPQHF
-,TRBV13,-,TRBJ2-3,TGTGCCAGCAGCTCACAGGATAGTGGGGCGGAGAGCACAGATACGCAGTATTTT,CASSSQDSGAESTDTQYF
-,TRBV7-3,-,TRBJ2-7,TGTGCCAGCAGCCTGGGGCACAGAGACTACGAGCAGTACTTC,CASSLGHRDYEQYF
-,TRBV5-1,-,TRBJ2-7,TGCGCCAGCAGCTTGGCCCGGGGGACACTGATCTCCTACGAGCAGTACTTC,CASSLARGTLISYEQYF
-,TRBV5-1,-,TRBJ1-3,TGCGCCAGCAGCTTGGAGGCGGCAGGAAACACCATATATTTT,CASSLEAAGNTIYF
-,TRBV4-2,-,TRBJ2-1,TGTGCCAGCAGCCAAGAAGGGCCAGCGGAGCAGTTCTTC,CASSQEGPAEQFF
-,TRBV7-2,TRBD1,TRBJ2-4,TGTGCCAGCAGCTTAGCGGGGACAGGGAGCTACAAAAACATTCAGTACTTC,CASSLAGTGSYKNIQYF
-,TRBV27,TRBD1,TRBJ1-2,TGTGCCAGCAGTTCTGCCGGGACAGGGTCCCAATATGGCTACACCTTC,CASSSAGTGSQYGYTF
-,TRBV5-8,-,TRBJ1-2,TGTGCCAGCAGCTTCTCGACAGCGCACTATGGCTACACCTTC,CASSFSTAHYGYTF
once,TRBV20-1,-,TRBJ1-2,TGCAGTACCAAAGAGGGTGGCTACACCTTC,CSTKEGGYTF
-,TRBV7-3,TRBD1,TRBJ2-1,TGTGCCAGCAGCCCCGCCGGGACAGGTTCCTACAATGAGCAGTTCTTC,CASSPAGTGSYNEQFF
-,TRBV30,-,TRBJ1-2,TGTGCCTGGAGTCGGGACCTTAATAACTATGGCTACACCTTC,CAWSRDLNNYGYTF
once,TRBV2,-,TRBJ2-7,TGTGCCAGCAGTGATGGGGGACTGGGCTACGAGCAGTACTTC,CASSDGGLGYEQYF
-,TRBV6-4,TRBD2,TRBJ2-2,TGTGCCAGCAGTGAAGCAGCGGGAGCCTCCGGGGAGCTGTTTTTT,CASSEAAGASGELFF
once,TRBV19,TRBD1,TRBJ1-2,TGTGCCAGTAGACTGGGACAGACAAGTCGGTACACCTTC,CASRLGQTSRYTF
-,TRBV6-5,TRBD1,TRBJ1-4,TGTGCCAGCAGGAGTACAGGGGGGAATAATGAAAAACTGTTTTTT,CASRSTGGNNEKLFF
-,TRBV5-1,-,TRBJ2-1,TGCGCCAGCAGCCCGGGGCAGGGCCACAATGAGCAGTTCTTC,CASSPGQGHNEQFF
-,TRBV12-5,-,TRBJ1-1,TGTGCTAGTGGCGCCGGGACGGTCACCACTGAAGCTTTCTTT,CASGAGTVTTEAFF
-,TRBV6-6,-,TRBJ2-1,TGTGCCAGCAGTTCCCAGAGCGGCTCCTACAATAAGCAGTTCTTC,CASSSQSGSYNKQFF
-,TRBV11-3,-,TRBJ2-1,TGTGCCAGCAGCTTAGTTGTGGGTGAGCAGTTCTTC,CASSLVVGEQFF
-,TRBV12-5,-,TRBJ1-2,TGTGCTAGTGGTTTGGTACCGACAGGCTATGGCTACACCTTC,CASGLVPTGYGYTF
-,TRBV18,-,TRBJ1-6,TGTGCCAGCTCCCCCGGTTTGGGGGGACGGAATTCACCCCTCCACTTT,CASSPGLGGRNSPLHF
-,TRBV2,-,TRBJ1-4,TGTGCCACCTCCGGCGCCGTCAATGAAAAACTGTTTTTT,CATSGAVNEKLFF
-,TRBV5-1,-,TRBJ2-7,TGCGCCAGCAGCTGGGGCCAGGCCCGGGGATACGAGCAGTACTTC,CASSWGQARGYEQYF
-,TRBV6-5,-,TRBJ1-1,TGTGCCAGCAGCTCGGACAGGAACACTGAAGCTTTCTTT,CASSSDRNTEAFF
-,TRBV5-1,-,TRBJ2-7,TGCGCCAGCAGCTTGGGGGGTAGGGTCGACGAGCAGTACTTC,CASSLGGRVDEQYF
many,TRBV6-1,-,TRBJ1-3,TGTGCCAGCAGTGAACGGAACTCTGGAAACACCATATATTTT,CASSERNSGNTIYF
-,TRBV5-1,-,TRBJ1-2,TGCGCCAGCAGCCCCGGACAGCGAACTAACTATGGCTACACCTTC,CASSPGQRTNYGYTF
-,TRBV13,-,TRBJ2-5,TGTGCCAGCAGCTTAGGTTCCGTTCAAGAGACCCAGTACTTC,CASSLGSVQETQYF
-,TRBV10-1,TRBD2,TRBJ2-2,TGCGCCAGCAGTGGGCCTGCGGGGGGGCAGGCCGGGGAGCTGTTTTTT,CASSGPAGGQAGELFF
-,TRBV7-2,-,TRBJ2-7,TGTGCCAGCAGCTTAGTGGCAGGCATCAAGGGGGAGCAGTACTTC,CASSLVAGIKGEQYF
-,TRBV2,-,TRBJ2-1,TGTGCCAGCACCCAAGGAGGGGGAAGCAATGAGCAGTTCTTC,CASTQGGGSNEQFF
-,TRBV4-3,-,TRBJ1-1,TGCGCCAGCAGCCAAGTCCGAGGGGGAGGTGAAGCTTTCTTT,CASSQVRGGGEAFF
-,TRBV19,-,TRBJ1-5,TGTGCCAGTAGTATTTCAGGCCAGGGTCAGCAGCCCCAGCATTTT,CASSISGQGQQPQHF
-,TRBV30,-,TRBJ2-2,TGTGCCTGGAGAGTACAACGGGGAGGATGGACCGGGGAGCTGTTTTTT,CAWRVQRGGWTGELFF
-,TRBV29-1,-,TRBJ2-7,TGCAGCGTTGAAGCCCCATTCACGAGGGGCTCCTACGAGCAGTACTTC,CSVEAPFTRGSYEQYF
few,TRBV15,TRBD2,TRBJ2-1,TGTGCCACCAGCACCCGGGAGGGAGGCTACAATGAGCAGTTCTTC,CATSTREGGYNEQFF
once,TRBV18,TRBD1,TRBJ1-1,TGTGCCAGCTCACCGGGACAGCTGAACACTGAAGCTTTCTTT,CASSPGQLNTEAFF
-,TRBV12-5,TRBD2,TRBJ2-3,TGTGCTAGTGGTCGGGGGTTAGCGGGAGAGACAGATACGCAGTATTTT,CASGRGLAGETDTQYF
-,TRBV2,-,TRBJ2-7,TGTGCCAGCACTCTTTATCCTCCTGGTTACACCCGGGTAGGTCCTCATTCCTACGAGCAGTACTTC,CASTLYPPGYTRVGPHSYEQYF
-,TRBV2,-,TRBJ2-7,TGTGCCAGCAGTGAAACGGGCCACGAGCAGTACTTC,CASSETGHEQYF
-,TRBV10-1,-,TRBJ2-1,TGCGCCAGCAGCACGGGACCGTTTAGGGACAATGAGCAGTTCTTC,CASSTGPFRDNEQFF